A selection of T cell receptor beta chains follows, all from one sample in a study of blood T cell repertoires in COVID-19. Generated by immunoSEQ multiplex PCR, the TCRdb table keeps only in-frame clones and is missing some. The sample yields roughly 200,000 clones, around four fifths seen once. Material: peripheral blood. The source is a woman of 80 years or more with active or convalescent COVID-19. Each CDR3 is given with its conserved first and last residue. A D gene is named only where the DNA matches it firmly. Clone size is not always given. Where it is, it says once, few, many or a class for expanded clones.

v_call,clone_size,d_call,j_call,cdr3_aa,cdr3_nt
TRBV9,NA,TRBD1,TRBJ2-1,CASSARQGTYNEQFF,TGTGCCAGCAGCGCACGACAGGGGACCTACAATGAGCAGTTCTTC
TRBV12-3/TRBV12-4,NA,NA,TRBJ2-7,CASGSPEQYF,TGTGCCTCAGGCTCCCCCGAGCAGTACTTC
TRBV6-6,NA,TRBD2,TRBJ2-5,CASNVAGGGETQYF,TGTGCCAGCAATGTTGCGGGGGGCGGGGAGACCCAGTACTTC
TRBV2,NA,TRBD2,TRBJ2-1,CASRSGGPANEQFF,TGTGCCAGCAGGTCGGGGGGTCCGGCGAATGAGCAGTTCTTC
TRBV4-3,NA,NA,TRBJ2-2,CASSQDRGSTGELFF,TGCGCCAGCAGCCAAGATCGGGGTTCCACCGGGGAGCTGTTTTTT
TRBV23-1,NA,NA,TRBJ1-5,CASSGINQPQHF,TGCGCCAGCAGCGGGATCAATCAGCCCCAGCATTTT
TRBV3-1/TRBV3-2,NA,NA,TRBJ2-3,CASSQDWGGADTQYF,TGTGCCAGCAGCCAAGATTGGGGAGGAGCAGATACGCAGTATTTT
TRBV19,NA,TRBD2,TRBJ2-1,CASSNPGLADNEQFF,TGTGCCAGTAGTAACCCGGGACTAGCGGACAATGAGCAGTTCTTC
TRBV23-1,NA,NA,TRBJ2-5,CASSQFRQEPQETQYF,TGCGCCAGCAGTCAATTCAGACAGGAGCCACAAGAGACCCAGTACTTC
TRBV21-1,once,NA,TRBJ2-6,CASSKVGDRGSGANVLTF,TGTGCCAGCAGCAAAGTTGGAGACAGGGGCTCTGGGGCCAACGTCCTGACTTTC
TRBV7-2,NA,TRBD1,TRBJ1-1,CASSLGFGTGKYTEAFF,TGTGCCAGCAGCTTAGGATTTGGGACAGGGAAGTACACTGAAGCTTTCTTT
TRBV28,NA,NA,TRBJ1-3,CASSPPWAAGNTIYF,TGTGCCAGCAGTCCCCCTTGGGCCGCCGGAAACACCATATATTTT
TRBV19,NA,TRBD2,TRBJ2-1,CASSMSRGGIYEQFF,TGTGCCAGTAGTATGTCGCGGGGGGGTATCTATGAGCAGTTCTTC
TRBV6-2/TRBV6-3,NA,TRBD1,TRBJ2-5,CASSGQGQRIETQYF,TGTGCCAGCAGTGGTCAGGGACAGCGAATCGAGACCCAGTACTTC
TRBV3-1/TRBV3-2,few,NA,TRBJ2-3,CASSQALTQYF,TGTGCCAGCAGCCAAGCTCTTACGCAGTATTTT
TRBV2,NA,NA,TRBJ2-7,CASSEAPGYEQYF,TGTGCCAGCAGTGAAGCCCCAGGCTACGAGCAGTACTTC
TRBV19,NA,NA,TRBJ1-2,CASSRGVANYGYTF,TGTGCCAGCAGTAGGGGGGTGGCTAACTATGGCTACACCTTC
TRBV4-1,NA,TRBD2,TRBJ2-3,CASSEAGAGGTGTQYF,TGCGCCAGCAGCGAGGCCGGGGCCGGGGGGACGGGTACGCAGTATTTT
TRBV5-8,NA,NA,TRBJ1-2,CASSQFGQNPNYGYTF,TGTGCCAGCAGCCAATTCGGACAGAACCCTAACTATGGCTACACCTTC
TRBV19,NA,NA,TRBJ2-1,CASSIALSDIEQFF,TGTGCCAGTAGTATAGCGCTTTCGGACATTGAGCAGTTCTTC
TRBV4-1,NA,TRBD1,TRBJ2-2,CASSQVDRETGELFF,TGCGCCAGCAGCCAAGTTGACAGGGAGACCGGGGAGCTGTTTTTT
TRBV7-9,NA,NA,TRBJ2-5,CASSVDSGRDPQYF,TGTGCCAGCAGCGTGGACTCCGGACGTGACCCCCAGTACTTC
TRBV28,NA,NA,TRBJ1-5,CASRTTIFQPQHF,TGTGCCAGCAGAACGACAATATTCCAGCCCCAGCATTTT
TRBV10-2,NA,NA,TRBJ1-2,CASCPAGLSYGYTF,TGCGCCAGCTGTCCCGCGGGGCTTAGCTATGGCTACACCTTC
TRBV3-1/TRBV3-2,NA,TRBD1,TRBJ2-7,CASSLAGTVPYEQYF,TGTGCCAGCAGCCTCGCCGGGACAGTGCCCTACGAGCAGTACTTC
TRBV28,NA,NA,TRBJ1-2,CASSLGGILRYGYTF,TGTGCCAGCAGTTTGGGAGGTATCTTGCGCTATGGCTACACCTTC
TRBV27,NA,TRBD1,TRBJ1-1,CASRLTGSLGEAFF,TGTGCCAGCAGGCTGACAGGGTCGCTGGGTGAAGCTTTCTTT
TRBV5-4,few,TRBD1,TRBJ1-2,CASSLRDRAHGYTF,TGTGCCAGCAGCTTGCGGGACAGGGCCCATGGCTACACCTTC
TRBV6-6,NA,TRBD1,TRBJ1-2,CASLRTGNNYGYTF,TGTGCCAGCCTACGGACAGGGAATAACTATGGCTACACCTTC
TRBV5-4,many,NA,TRBJ1-4,CASSLSWGANEKLFF,TGTGCCAGCAGCTTGAGTTGGGGGGCTAATGAAAAACTGTTTTTT
TRBV7-2,NA,TRBD2,TRBJ2-5,CASSSGLAETQYF,TGTGCCAGCAGCTCGGGACTAGCGGAGACCCAGTACTTC
TRBV27,few,NA,TRBJ2-7,CASSPENSYEQYF,TGTGCCAGCAGTCCCGAGAATTCCTACGAGCAGTACTTC
TRBV19,NA,NA,TRBJ2-1,CASSTRDFYNEQFF,TGTGCCAGTAGTACCCGGGACTTCTACAATGAGCAGTTCTTC
TRBV19,few,TRBD1,TRBJ2-1,CASSRIPGQGYNEQFF,TGTGCCAGTAGCCGCATCCCAGGACAGGGGTACAATGAGCAGTTCTTC